The clone carrying this T cell receptor (beta chain) was recorded only once. Its target is unknown. Measured with immunoSEQ multiplex PCR; TCRdb has only the in-frame clones, and not every one. The sample comprises approximately 58,000 clones, 65% to 90% of which are singletons, and about 0.95% rests with the top ten. The data are from a study of OX40 agonist ivuxolimab in advanced cancers. About the study: Subjects had a mean age of 60 years, with a range of about 23 to 90; approximately 83% were male.

Study outcomes and limitations: Among the lowest peripheral clonal expansion occurred in 0.1-3.0 mg/kg partial responders.

Collection of blood occurred at baseline, at cycle 4 day 1, and at cycle 7 day 1. The TCR was taken from an adult with an advanced solid tumor such as melanoma, head and neck, liver or kidney cancer. The source was CD4+ or CD8+ T cells sorted from blood, collected in a trial of the OX40 agonist ivuxolimab.

CDR3 amino acids: CAISGQDKFYNEQFF. The CDR3 bases are TGTGCCATCAGTGGACAGGACAAGTTTTACAATGAGCAGTTCTTC. This chain connects TRBV10-3 to TRBJ2-1; tentatively, D is TRBD1 (6 bases). The CDR3 has 15 amino acids. The germline V and J ends were trimmed by 4 bases and 4 bases, with 14 bases remaining between them. CDR1 and CDR2 (germline): ENHRY, SYGVKD.